This T cell receptor beta chain stems from a study of CD8+ T cells in alopecia areata. Following RNA extraction, reverse transcription yielded cDNA that acted as the sequencing template. Assay used: immunoSEQ multiplex PCR; TCRdb lists only in-frame clones, some missing. The sample carries 120,000 to 150,000 clones, approximately 65% recorded once. The V segment lost 9 bases and the J segment 4 bases; nucleotides outside the gene matches: 8. Looked up from germline, CDR1 is LNHDA and CDR2 is SQIVND (reference sequence). The CDR3 is 14 residues long. This chain joins TRBV19 and TRBJ2-5; 10 bases match TRBD2. Sequencing was carried out using CD8+ T cells sorted from blood. The sequence derives from a human donor in good health. The DNA for the CDR3 is TGTGCCAGGACTAGCGGGCGGTTCCGAGAGACCCAGTACTTC. It codes for CARTSGRFRETQYF.